Listed below are T cell receptor beta chains from one sample, sequenced in a study of identical twins. TCRdb analysed the 5' RACE reads with MiXCR anew, one entry per CDR3 protein. The data show 300,000 to 400,000 distinct CDR3 sequences, around 9% seen once. Sample: naive T cells sorted from blood. The receptor source for this set is a woman aged 45-59 years in good health. Both conserved end residues are part of each CDR3. Fields, in order: V gene, J gene, D gene, CDR3 length, clone size, CDR3 DNA, CDR3 protein. A D gene is named only where the DNA matches it firmly. Only part of the rows carry a size: once, few, many, or a class if the clone is expanded.

v_gene: TRBV10-3
j_gene: TRBJ2-2
d_gene: .
len: 13
abundance: .
CDR3nt: TGTGCCATCTATGATAGCGGCGCCGGGGAGCTGTTTTTT
CDR3aa: CAIYDSGAGELFF

v_gene: TRBV11-2
j_gene: TRBJ2-3
d_gene: .
len: 14
abundance: .
CDR3nt: TGTGCCAGCAGCTCTAGGGTCACCATCTATACGCAGTATTTT
CDR3aa: CASSSRVTIYTQYF

v_gene: TRBV5-1
j_gene: TRBJ2-2
d_gene: TRBD1
len: 16
abundance: many
CDR3nt: TGCGCCAGCAGCTCTTACAGGGGAGCGGACACCGGGGAGCTGTTTTTT
CDR3aa: CASSSYRGADTGELFF

v_gene: TRBV20-1
j_gene: TRBJ2-3
d_gene: .
len: 15
abundance: many
CDR3nt: TGCAGTGCGCCCGGAGGGCCCTCTGGCACAGATACGCAGTATTTT
CDR3aa: CSAPGGPSGTDTQYF

v_gene: TRBV9
j_gene: TRBJ1-4
d_gene: .
len: 14
abundance: few
CDR3nt: TGTGCCAGCACCCCTGGGGGCCGGAATGAAAAACTGTTTTTT
CDR3aa: CASTPGGRNEKLFF

v_gene: TRBV10-3
j_gene: TRBJ2-7
d_gene: TRBD2
len: 14
abundance: .
CDR3nt: TGTGCCACCGTACTAGCGGGAGTTGGGGCCGAGCAGTACTTC
CDR3aa: CATVLAGVGAEQYF

v_gene: TRBV14
j_gene: TRBJ1-1
d_gene: TRBD1
len: 15
abundance: .
CDR3nt: TGTGCCAGCAGCCAACTACAGGGGGCAGGCACTGAAGCTTTCTTT
CDR3aa: CASSQLQGAGTEAFF

v_gene: TRBV7-2
j_gene: TRBJ2-1
d_gene: .
len: 15
abundance: few
CDR3nt: TGTGCCAGCACCCTAGGGGGGGGCGCCTACAATGAGCAGTTCTTC
CDR3aa: CASTLGGGAYNEQFF

v_gene: TRBV6-5
j_gene: TRBJ2-7
d_gene: TRBD1
len: 15
abundance: .
CDR3nt: TGTGCCAGCAGACAACAGGGGGCTTACTCCTACGAGCAGTACTTC
CDR3aa: CASRQQGAYSYEQYF

v_gene: TRBV5-1
j_gene: TRBJ1-1
d_gene: .
len: 14
abundance: many
CDR3nt: TGCGCCAGCAGCTTGGTCTCGAGGGACACTGAAGCTTTCTTT
CDR3aa: CASSLVSRDTEAFF

v_gene: TRBV11-3
j_gene: TRBJ2-2
d_gene: .
len: 16
abundance: few
CDR3nt: TGTGCCAGCAGCTATGTGGGGCTACGTGGCACCGGGGAGCTGTTTTTT
CDR3aa: CASSYVGLRGTGELFF

v_gene: TRBV5-1
j_gene: TRBJ1-1
d_gene: .
len: 13
abundance: few
CDR3nt: TGCGCCAGCAGAACAGTGAGGAACACTGAAGCTTTCTTT
CDR3aa: CASRTVRNTEAFF

v_gene: TRBV2
j_gene: TRBJ2-7
d_gene: TRBD2
len: 14
abundance: .
CDR3nt: TGTGCCAGCAGTGCACTAGCGGGAGATTCTCAGCAGTACTTC
CDR3aa: CASSALAGDSQQYF

v_gene: TRBV29-1
j_gene: TRBJ2-2
d_gene: .
len: 13
abundance: many
CDR3nt: TGCAGCGCCGCCGGGATTATCACCGGGGAGCTGTTTTTT
CDR3aa: CSAAGIITGELFF

v_gene: TRBV20-1
j_gene: TRBJ2-1
d_gene: .
len: 15
abundance: .
CDR3nt: TGCAGTGCTAGAGTAGTAGGCTTCCGCTACAATGAGCAGTTCTTC
CDR3aa: CSARVVGFRYNEQFF

v_gene: TRBV12-3/TRBV12-4
j_gene: TRBJ2-1
d_gene: .
len: 12
abundance: .
CDR3nt: TGTGCCAGCAGTTTGGGGCTGGGGGGGCAGTTCTTC
CDR3aa: CASSLGLGGQFF

v_gene: TRBV29-1
j_gene: TRBJ2-7
d_gene: TRBD2
len: 13
abundance: many
CDR3nt: TGCAGCGTTTCCCACGGGGGGGGCTACGAGCAGTACTTC
CDR3aa: CSVSHGGGYEQYF

v_gene: TRBV29-1
j_gene: TRBJ2-5
d_gene: .
len: 14
abundance: many
CDR3nt: TGCAGCGTGCTTGCCCGAACAAGCCAAGAGACCCAGTACTTC
CDR3aa: CSVLARTSQETQYF

v_gene: TRBV20-1
j_gene: TRBJ2-3
d_gene: TRBD2
len: 14
abundance: few
CDR3nt: TGCAGTGCTCAACTAGCGGGGCCCACAGATACGCAGTATTTT
CDR3aa: CSAQLAGPTDTQYF

v_gene: TRBV12-3/TRBV12-4
j_gene: TRBJ1-5
d_gene: .
len: 12
abundance: many
CDR3nt: TGTGCCAGCAGTTCAGGAGATCAGCCCCAGCATTTT
CDR3aa: CASSSGDQPQHF

v_gene: TRBV9
j_gene: TRBJ2-1
d_gene: TRBD2
len: 21
abundance: few
CDR3nt: TGTGCCAGCAGCGTCGCTGCCGGGACTAGCGGGGTTATAAGCTCCTACAATGAGCAGTTCTTC
CDR3aa: CASSVAAGTSGVISSYNEQFF

v_gene: TRBV11-2
j_gene: TRBJ2-3
d_gene: .
len: 12
abundance: few
CDR3nt: TGTGCCTCAGGGGGGGGCACAGATACGCAGTATTTT
CDR3aa: CASGGGTDTQYF

v_gene: TRBV7-9
j_gene: TRBJ2-7
d_gene: .
len: 17
abundance: .
CDR3nt: TGTGCCAGCAGCTTAGCCCCCGGGGGTAAACTCTCCTACGAGCAGTACTTC
CDR3aa: CASSLAPGGKLSYEQYF

v_gene: TRBV5-1
j_gene: TRBJ1-1
d_gene: .
len: 14
abundance: .
CDR3nt: TGCGCCACCAAGTACGGGACGTTGAACACTGAAGCTTTCTTT
CDR3aa: CATKYGTLNTEAFF

v_gene: TRBV3-1
j_gene: TRBJ2-3
d_gene: .
len: 13
abundance: few
CDR3nt: TGTGCCAGCAGATCGAACCTCACAGATACGCAGTATTTT
CDR3aa: CASRSNLTDTQYF

v_gene: TRBV10-1
j_gene: TRBJ2-3
d_gene: TRBD1
len: 13
abundance: few
CDR3nt: TGCGCCAGCAGTGGGGACAGTAAAGATACGCAGTATTTT
CDR3aa: CASSGDSKDTQYF

v_gene: TRBV6-5
j_gene: TRBJ1-5
d_gene: .
len: 14
abundance: few
CDR3nt: TGTGCCAGCAGTGGACGGCAAAGCAATCAGCCCCAGCATTTT
CDR3aa: CASSGRQSNQPQHF

v_gene: TRBV9
j_gene: TRBJ2-1
d_gene: .
len: 11
abundance: many
CDR3nt: TGTGCCAGCAGCGAAGACAATGAGCAGTTCTTC
CDR3aa: CASSEDNEQFF

v_gene: TRBV4-2
j_gene: TRBJ1-2
d_gene: .
len: 15
abundance: .
CDR3nt: TGTGCCAGCAGCCCGAGGACCGTAGGGGATTATGGCTACACCTTC
CDR3aa: CASSPRTVGDYGYTF

v_gene: TRBV10-2
j_gene: TRBJ2-1
d_gene: .
len: 15
abundance: many
CDR3nt: TGCGCCAGCAGTGAGGGACTTACAATCTACAATGAGCAGTTCTTC
CDR3aa: CASSEGLTIYNEQFF

v_gene: TRBV7-6
j_gene: TRBJ2-1
d_gene: .
len: 14
abundance: .
CDR3nt: TGTGCCAGCAGCGGTTATCGACGGAGGAATGAGCAGTTCTTC
CDR3aa: CASSGYRRRNEQFF

v_gene: TRBV5-1
j_gene: TRBJ2-2
d_gene: .
len: 15
abundance: few
CDR3nt: TGCGCCAGCAGCTTGGCTCTAGGCGTTCACGGGGAGCTGTTTTTT
CDR3aa: CASSLALGVHGELFF

v_gene: TRBV7-9
j_gene: TRBJ1-1
d_gene: TRBD1
len: 13
abundance: few
CDR3nt: TGTGCCAGCAGCCTCGACAGGGGCGGTGAGGCTTTCTTT
CDR3aa: CASSLDRGGEAFF

v_gene: TRBV30
j_gene: TRBJ2-5
d_gene: TRBD2
len: 15
abundance: .
CDR3nt: TGTGCCTGGAGCCCCGGGACTAGCGGAGAAGAGACCCAGTACTTC
CDR3aa: CAWSPGTSGEETQYF

v_gene: TRBV24-1
j_gene: TRBJ2-7
d_gene: TRBD1
len: 15
abundance: few
CDR3nt: TGTGCCACCAGTGACACCGGGACAGGGAGCTACGAGCAGTACTTC
CDR3aa: CATSDTGTGSYEQYF

v_gene: TRBV7-8
j_gene: TRBJ2-2
d_gene: TRBD2
len: 18
abundance: many
CDR3nt: TGTGCCAGCAGCTTAGGGTCCGGGCTAGCGGGAGTTACCGGGGAGCTGTTTTTT
CDR3aa: CASSLGSGLAGVTGELFF

v_gene: TRBV2
j_gene: TRBJ2-1
d_gene: TRBD2
len: 14
abundance: .
CDR3nt: TGTGCCAGCAGCGGACCTACCGGACTAGCGGAGCAGTTCTTC
CDR3aa: CASSGPTGLAEQFF

v_gene: TRBV6-1
j_gene: TRBJ1-1
d_gene: TRBD1
len: 15
abundance: many
CDR3nt: TGTGCCAGCAGGGTGATGTCGGCAGGGGGAACTGAAGCTTTCTTT
CDR3aa: CASRVMSAGGTEAFF

v_gene: TRBV29-1
j_gene: TRBJ2-7
d_gene: .
len: 11
abundance: .
CDR3nt: TGCAGCGCCGCCGCTGGCTACGAGCAGTACTTC
CDR3aa: CSAAAGYEQYF

v_gene: TRBV6-5
j_gene: TRBJ1-4
d_gene: TRBD1
len: 16
abundance: .
CDR3nt: TGTGCCAGCAGTGAGACAGGGGGCTTAACTAATGAAAAACTGTTTTTT
CDR3aa: CASSETGGLTNEKLFF

v_gene: TRBV4-1
j_gene: TRBJ2-1
d_gene: .
len: 14
abundance: few
CDR3nt: TGCGCCAGCAGCCGCCCTATGTCCTACAATGAGCAGTTCTTC
CDR3aa: CASSRPMSYNEQFF